This is a list of T cell receptor beta chains from one sample in a study of blood T cell repertoires in COVID-19. Clones were read by immunoSEQ multiplex PCR, and TCRdb kept only the in-frame ones, dropping some. The repertoire holds a few hundred thousand clones, with over 85% as singletons. The sequencing sample was made of peripheral blood. The receptors come from a young man with COVID-19, enrolled during active disease. Each CDR3 is given with its conserved first and last residue. Fields, in order: V gene, clone size, J gene, D gene, CDR3 DNA, CDR3 protein. D genes are given only for firm matches. Rows may omit the clone size; those that give it use once, few, many or a size class.

TRBV7-2	.	TRBJ2-1	.	TGTGCCAGCAGCTTAGCTCCTGGGGGGGCTGGAAATGAGCAGTTCTTC	CASSLAPGGAGNEQFF
TRBV5-4	.	TRBJ1-1	TRBD1	TGTGCCAGCAGGGAACACCGGGACAGGACTGAAGCTTTCTTT	CASREHRDRTEAFF
TRBV11-3	.	TRBJ2-7	.	TGTGCCAGCAGCTTAGTAAACTCCTACGAGCAGTACTTC	CASSLVNSYEQYF
TRBV3-1/TRBV3-2	few	TRBJ1-2	.	TGTGCCAGCAGCCAAGATTGGCGGAACTATGGCTACACCTTC	CASSQDWRNYGYTF
TRBV7-8	.	TRBJ2-7	TRBD2	TGTGCCAGCAGCAAGGGGAGGACTAGCGGGAGGACCGAGCAGTACTTC	CASSKGRTSGRTEQYF
TRBV28	.	TRBJ2-1	.	TGTGCCAGCAGTTTCGCGGGGACGGGACACAATGAGCAGTTCTTC	CASSFAGTGHNEQFF
TRBV27	.	TRBJ2-3	TRBD2	TGTGCCAGCAGTTCTCCTAGCGGGAGAGGCACAGATACGCAGTATTTT	CASSSPSGRGTDTQYF
TRBV19	.	TRBJ1-1	.	TGTGCCAGTAGTATAGAGGGTCAGGTGAACACTGAAGCTTTCTTT	CASSIEGQVNTEAFF
TRBV11-3	.	TRBJ2-3	TRBD2	TGTGCCAGCAGCTTAGGTCTAGTAGCGGGAGTTGTGGCAGATACGCAGTATTTT	CASSLGLVAGVVADTQYF
TRBV5-1	.	TRBJ1-4	TRBD1	TGCGCCAGCAGCTCGGGGACAGGCTCAACTAATGAAAAACTGTTTTTT	CASSSGTGSTNEKLFF